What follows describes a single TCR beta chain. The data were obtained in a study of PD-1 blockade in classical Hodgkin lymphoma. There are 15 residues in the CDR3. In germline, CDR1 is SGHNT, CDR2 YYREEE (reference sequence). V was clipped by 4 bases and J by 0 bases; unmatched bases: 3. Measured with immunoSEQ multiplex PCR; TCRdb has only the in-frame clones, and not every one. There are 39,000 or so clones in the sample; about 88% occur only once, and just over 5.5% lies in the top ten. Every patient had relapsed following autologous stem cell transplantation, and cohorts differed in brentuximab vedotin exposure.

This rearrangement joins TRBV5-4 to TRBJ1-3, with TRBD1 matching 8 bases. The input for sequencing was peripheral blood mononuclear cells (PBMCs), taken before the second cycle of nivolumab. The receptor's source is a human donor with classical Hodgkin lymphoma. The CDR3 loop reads CASSRDRGSGNTIYF. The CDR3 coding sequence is TGTGCCAGCAGCAGAGACAGGGGCTCTGGAAACACCATATATTTT.